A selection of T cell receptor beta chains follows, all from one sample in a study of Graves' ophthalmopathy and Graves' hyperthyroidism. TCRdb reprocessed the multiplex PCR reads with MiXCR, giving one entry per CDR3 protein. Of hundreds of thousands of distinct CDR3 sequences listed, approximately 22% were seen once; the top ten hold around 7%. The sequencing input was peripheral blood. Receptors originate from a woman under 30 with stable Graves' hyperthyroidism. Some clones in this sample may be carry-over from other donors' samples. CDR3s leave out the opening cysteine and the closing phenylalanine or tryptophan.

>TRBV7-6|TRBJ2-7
ASSLGDTISYEQY
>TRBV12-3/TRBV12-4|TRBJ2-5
ASSPWRERETQY
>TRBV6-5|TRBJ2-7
ASSYTSPLREQY
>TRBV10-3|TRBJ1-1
AISERDRADTEAF
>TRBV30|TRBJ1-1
ASHPLVPGRINTEAF
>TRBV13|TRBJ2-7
ASSLAQGIEQY
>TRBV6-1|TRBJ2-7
ASSPQGTGPPYEQY
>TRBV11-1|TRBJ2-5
ASSRIFGQLGQETQY
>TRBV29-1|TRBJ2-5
SFTGNQETQY
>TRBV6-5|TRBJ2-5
ASYPEGQETQY
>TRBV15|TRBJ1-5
ATSRADSNQPQH
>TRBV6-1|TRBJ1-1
ASSEEQGTPEAF
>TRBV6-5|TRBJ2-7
ASSYDRGRSSYEQY
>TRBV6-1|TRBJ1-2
ASSEVGAANYGYT
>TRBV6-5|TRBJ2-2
ASSLLSASGELF
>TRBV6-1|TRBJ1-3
ASRPHLSRNTIY
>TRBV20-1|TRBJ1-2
SARHPYGYT
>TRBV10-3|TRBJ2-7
AITTGTSGAEQY
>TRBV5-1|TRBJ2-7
ASSPIRDVVYEQY
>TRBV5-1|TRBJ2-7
ASRLDPSRDEQY
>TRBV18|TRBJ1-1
ASSPGLDARTEAF
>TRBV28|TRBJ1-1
ASSYQGFNTEAF
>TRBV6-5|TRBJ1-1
ASSPARGTEAF
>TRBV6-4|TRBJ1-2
ASNLQIYGYT
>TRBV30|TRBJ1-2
AWRNQGVGYT
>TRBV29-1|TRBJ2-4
SVNQGAWDIQY
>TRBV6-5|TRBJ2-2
ASSYSRQATGELF
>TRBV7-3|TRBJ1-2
ASSVQGAPGYGYT
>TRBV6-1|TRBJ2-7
ASSEVVGLSSYEQY
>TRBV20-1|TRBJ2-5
SARGWGQETQY
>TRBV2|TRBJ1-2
ASSEAVPRGYGYT
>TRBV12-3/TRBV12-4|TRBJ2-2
ASSLQVNTGELF
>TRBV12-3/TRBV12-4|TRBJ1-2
ASSLDGFVGYT
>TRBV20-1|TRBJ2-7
SARTGSDEQY
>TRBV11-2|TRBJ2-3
ASSYLSGSKTDTQY
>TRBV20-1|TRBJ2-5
SARDWGKETQY
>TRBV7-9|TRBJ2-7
ASSFSLGGSYEQY
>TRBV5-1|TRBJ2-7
ASSGGTSSSYEQY
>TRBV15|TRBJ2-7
ATSRGGYSSYEQY